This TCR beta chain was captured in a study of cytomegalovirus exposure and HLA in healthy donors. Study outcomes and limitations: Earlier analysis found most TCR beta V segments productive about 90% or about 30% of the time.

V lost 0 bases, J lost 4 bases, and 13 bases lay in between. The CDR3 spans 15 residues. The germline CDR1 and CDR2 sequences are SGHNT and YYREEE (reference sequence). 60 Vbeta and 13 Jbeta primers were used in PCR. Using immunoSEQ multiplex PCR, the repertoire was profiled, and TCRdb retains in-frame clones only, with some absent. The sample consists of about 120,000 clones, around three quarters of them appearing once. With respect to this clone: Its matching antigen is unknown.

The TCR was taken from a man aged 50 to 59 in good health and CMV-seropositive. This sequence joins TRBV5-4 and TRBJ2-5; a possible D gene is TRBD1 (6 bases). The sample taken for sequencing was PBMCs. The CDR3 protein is CASSLAKQGAETQYF. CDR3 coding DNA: TGTGCCAGCAGCTTGGCTAAACAGGGAGCAGAGACCCAGTACTTC.